The clone carrying this TCR beta chain was seen once. Its antigen is still unknown. From 5'RACE with constant-segment primers came TCR alpha and TCR beta cDNA libraries that carried sample barcodes and UMIs. TCRdb re-analysed the 5' RACE reads in MiXCR, keeping a single row per CDR3 protein. This table holds over 500,000 distinct CDR3 sequences, 15% to 20% found once. Germline lookup yields CDR1 KGHDR and CDR2 SFDVKD. Trimming left V 4 bases short and J 0 bases short, with 11 bases between. The length of the CDR3 is 15 residues. This record belongs to a study of T-cell memory formation after mild COVID-19. Points from the study as a whole: The pre-infection memory compartment contained some responding clones, suggesting cross-reactive memory joined. Shrinking CD4+ clones were chiefly CM and EM; CD8+ ones were chiefly EMRA. Day 15 to 85 contracting clones showed balanced CD4/CD8; later expanders leaned CD4+.

The clonotype comes from an adult woman who had mild COVID-19 (a few samples of this study predate the infection). Cell type and time point are not known. The sequencing sample was made of PBMCs or a T cell subset sorted from them (not recorded which). The chain couples TRBV24-1 to TRBJ2-5; D possibly corresponds to TRBD1 (6 bases). This CDR3 reads CATSDLRTDQETQYF. The CDR3 nucleotides are TGTGCCACCAGTGACCTTAGGACAGACCAAGAGACCCAGTACTTC.